One and the same sample provided the 24 T cell receptor beta chains below, sequenced in a study of shared clonotypes between healthy human individuals. Assay: immunoSEQ multiplex PCR; the TCRdb copy retains only in-frame clones and omits some. Counted here are about 580,000 clones, about 98% occurring once; the ten biggest clones make up 0.25% to 0.35%. Naive CD8 cells were CD45RO-negative, positively selected for CCR7, excluding terminally differentiated effector memory CD45RA+ cells. Sequences were obtained from naive CD8+ T cells sorted from blood. These TCRs come from a man aged 30 to 45 in good health.

The CDR3 region has the DNA TGTGCCAGTAGTATCCATGGTTACGAGCAGTACTTC. Its translation: CASSIHGYEQYF. The chain recombines TRBV19 with TRBJ2-7; D unresolved. The CDR3 consists of 12 residues. Per germline, CDR1 LNHDA and CDR2 SQIVND (reference sequence). Trimming took 3 bases from V and 4 from J, leaving 7 bases between them.

This rearrangement joins TRBV27 to TRBJ2-1; 15 nucleotides match TRBD2. Germline lookup yields CDR1 MNHEY and CDR2 SMNVEV (reference sequence). The CDR3 is 17 residues long. The ends lost 4 bases at V and 8 bases at J; junction bases unmatched: 9. CDR3 sequence (DNA): TGTGCCAGCAGTTACAGGACTAGCGGGAGGGCCTCGGATGAGCAGTTCTTC. It translates to CASSYRTSGRASDEQFF.

V is TRBV10-2 and J is TRBJ2-7; TRBD1 or TRBD2 may be the D gene (5 bases each). Germline CDR1 WSHSY, CDR2 SAAADI. The V and J ends lost 5 bases and 3 bases respectively, with 20 bases between them. The CDR3 runs 16 residues. This chain's CDR3 is CASSPKLETVNYEQYF. CDR3 in DNA: TGCGCCAGCAGTCCCAAACTAGAGACAGTAAACTACGAGCAGTACTTC.

The V and J genes are TRBV27 and TRBJ2-2; TRBD1 is a possible D gene (5 bases). The CDR3 sequence is 13 residues long. Germline assignment: CDR1 MNHEY and CDR2 SMNVEV (reference sequence). V lost 4 bases to trimming and J lost 7 bases, with 10 bases between them. CDR3 in amino acids: CASSWQGGGELFF. CDR3 nucleotides: TGTGCCAGCAGTTGGCAGGGCGGCGGGGAGCTGTTTTTT.

The chain links TRBV27 to TRBJ2-1; 7 positions agree with TRBD1. This CDR3 region has 14 residues. V shed 5 bases and J 6 bases; nucleotides not matched to a gene: 7. Per germline, CDR1 MNHEY and CDR2 SMNVEV (reference sequence). CDR3 amino acids: CASSRPGGFNEQFF. The DNA for the CDR3 is TGTGCCAGCAGTAGGCCAGGGGGATTCAATGAGCAGTTCTTC.

This sequence joins TRBV10-3 and TRBJ2-2; D not certain. CDR1 ENHRY and CDR2 SYGVKD come from the germline V gene. This CDR3 region has 15 residues. V gave up 3 bases and J gave up 5 bases, with 13 bases separating them. The CDR3 spells CAISDGVRDTGELFF. CDR3 sequence (DNA): TGTGCCATCAGTGATGGGGTTAGGGATACCGGGGAGCTGTTTTTT.

The genes are TRBV25-1 and TRBJ2-3; possible D gene TRBD2, 6 bases. CDR3 length: 14 residues. V was trimmed by 4 bases and J by 6 bases, leaving 14 bases between them. Germline CDR1 and CDR2: MGHDK and SYGVNS. The CDR3 spells CASSGPGRFDTQYF. CDR3 bases: TGTGCCAGCAGTGGGCCAGGGAGGTTCGATACGCAGTATTTT. Based on the CDR3 plus reference TRBV25-1 and TRBJ2-3, the full variable domain is EADIYQTPRYLVIGTGKKITLECSQTMGHDKMYWYQQDPGMELHLIHYSYGVNSTEKGDLSSESTVSRIRTEHFPLTLESARPSHTSQYLCASSGPGRFDTQYFGPGTRLTVL.

The chain has TRBV27 and TRBJ2-7; no reliable D call. The V end lost 2 bases, the J end lost 0 bases, and 11 bases lay between the germline ends. CDR1 is MNHEY and CDR2 is SMNVEV in the germline V gene (reference sequence). This CDR3 has 15 residues. CDR3 amino acids: CASSLSPFSSYEQYF. The DNA of the CDR3 is TGTGCCAGCAGTTTAAGCCCGTTTAGCTCCTACGAGCAGTACTTC.

The chain joins TRBV29-1 to TRBJ2-7; D is possibly TRBD1 or TRBD2 (7 bases each). The V gene's germline CDR1 is SQVTM and CDR2 ANQGSEA. CDR3 length equals 12 residues. V was trimmed by 4 bases and J by 6 bases, leaving 13 bases between them. In DNA form, the CDR3 reads TGCAGCGTTGTAGGCAGGGGGGGCGAGCAGTACTTC. Translated: CSVVGRGGEQYF.

The rearrangement links TRBV11-2 to TRBJ2-1, with TRBD2 matching over 8 bases. The V segment lost 3 bases and the J segment 7 bases; nucleotides outside the gene matches: 11. Germline CDR1 SGHAT, CDR2 FQNNGV. This CDR3 has 16 amino acids. CDR3 sequence: CASSFRSSGTHNEQFF. DNA for the CDR3: TGTGCCAGCAGCTTCCGGAGTAGCGGGACCCATAATGAGCAGTTCTTC.

Notes on this clone: The sample has other DNA sequences that encode this CDR3 too. This chain uses TRBV27 with TRBJ2-1, with 10 bases fitting TRBD1. After removal of 5 bases from V and 7 bases from J, the junction contained 5 bases not matched to a gene. The CDR3 consists of 14 residues. CDR1 MNHEY and CDR2 SMNVEV come from the germline V gene (reference sequence). The CDR3 reads CASSPGTGVNEQFF. CDR3 bases: TGTGCCAGCAGTCCGGGGACAGGGGTAAATGAGCAGTTCTTC.

Turning to this clone: Other DNA sequences in the same sample also yield this CDR3. J is TRBJ2-7 and V is TRBV11-2; D not certain. The V end was cut by 1 base, the J end by 4 bases, with 11 bases between. Germline V CDR1 and CDR2: SGHAT, FQNNGV. This CDR3 region has 14 residues. Here the CDR3 DNA reads TGTGCCAGCAGCTTAGCCCCGGGCGGATACGAGCAGTACTTC. Its protein product is CASSLAPGGYEQYF.

Notes on this clone: The sample contains more than one DNA sequence encoding this CDR3. The CDR3 protein is CASSPGTYEQYF. The DNA of the CDR3 is TGTGCCAGCAGCCCCGGGACCTACGAGCAGTACTTC. This rearrangement joins TRBV7-9 to TRBJ2-7; D may be TRBD2 (5 bases). From germline, CDR1 is SEHNR and CDR2 FQNEAQ (reference sequence). The CDR3 totals 12 residues. The V end lost 5 bases, the J end lost 2 bases, and 7 bases lay between the germline ends.

This chain links TRBV7-9 with TRBJ2-7; the D gene is possibly TRBD1 (5 bases). Per germline, CDR1 SEHNR and CDR2 FQNEAQ (reference sequence). This CDR3 has 14 residues. The V end was cut by 5 bases, the J end by 6 bases, with 17 bases between. The CDR3 region has the DNA TGTGCCAGCAGCCCCTTTGGGGCTTTGGGCGAGCAGTACTTC. Encoded protein: CASSPFGALGEQYF.

V gene TRBV7-9 combines with J gene TRBJ2-1; TRBD1 matches 7 bases. The trim removed 5 bases at V and 9 bases at J, leaving 16 bases unmatched. Germline-derived CDR1 and CDR2 are SEHNR and FQNEAQ (reference sequence). The CDR3 consists of 16 residues. The CDR3 sequence is CASSHLDRAVEGEQFF. The CDR3 DNA sequence: TGTGCCAGCAGCCACCTCGACAGGGCAGTCGAAGGTGAGCAGTTCTTC.

The chain uses TRBV9 and TRBJ2-1, with D possibly TRBD1 on 5 matching bases. Germline V CDR1 and CDR2: SGDLS, YYNGEE. This CDR3 is 15 amino acids long. V lost 0 bases, J lost 2 bases, and 9 bases lay in between. CDR3 residues: CASSVEGWAYNEQFF. The CDR3 nucleotides read TGTGCCAGCAGCGTAGAGGGGTGGGCCTACAATGAGCAGTTCTTC.

The chain carries TRBV7-6 and TRBJ2-5; D is ambiguous. CDR3 length equals 14 residues. The V end was cut by 5 bases, the J end by 0 bases, with 10 bases between. Germline CDR1 reads SGHVS; CDR2 reads FNYEAQ. CDR3 coding DNA: TGTGCCAGCAGCGAACCCTTATACCAAGAGACCCAGTACTTC. As protein: CASSEPLYQETQYF.

The CDR3, as DNA: TGTGCCAGCAGCGCGGGGACTACCTACGAGCAGTACTTC. Translated: CASSAGTTYEQYF. The chain recombines TRBV9 with TRBJ2-7; TRBD2 matches 7 bases. Unmatched junction bases numbered 2, after V lost 3 bases and J lost 2 bases. CDR1 SGDLS and CDR2 YYNGEE come from the germline V gene. The CDR3 has 13 amino acids. Full variable domain (missing parts from reference TRBV9 and TRBJ2-7): DSGVTQTPKHLITATGQRVTLRCSPRSGDLSVYWYQQSLDQGLQFLIQYYNGEERAKGNILERFSAQQFPDLHSELNLSSLELGDSALYFCASSAGTTYEQYFGPGTRLTVT.

The V gene is TRBV7-9, the J gene TRBJ2-5; D is unclear. From germline, CDR1 is SEHNR and CDR2 FQNEAQ (reference sequence). V lost 1 base and J lost 5, with 14 bases in between. The CDR3 is 15 residues long. The CDR3 loop reads CASSLEARSWETQYF. The CDR3 nucleotides are TGTGCCAGCAGCTTAGAGGCCAGGTCTTGGGAGACCCAGTACTTC.

This clone was detected once. The rearrangement joins TRBV6-5 to TRBJ1-2; D is perhaps TRBD1 (5 bases). The CDR3 loop spans 15 amino acids. V was pared by 6 bases and J by 4 bases, with 18 bases between. Germline lookup yields CDR1 MNHEY and CDR2 SVGAGI. The CDR3 bases are TGTGCCAGCAGCCCAGCCGTTGGGGCGGGCTATGGCTACACCTTC. It is translated as CASSPAVGAGYGYTF.

This sequence joins TRBV5-6 and TRBJ1-5; no reliable D call. Germline CDR1 and CDR2: SGHDT and YYEEEE. The germline V and J ends were trimmed by 3 bases and 0 bases, with 16 bases remaining between them. This CDR3 is built from 17 residues. In nucleotides, the CDR3 is TGTGCCAGCAGCTCAACTCGCTCCTCGAATAGCAATCAGCCCCAGCATTTT. It is translated as CASSSTRSSNSNQPQHF.

This clone has only one observation. CDR3 nucleotide sequence: TGTGCCAGCGGCGGACTAGCGGACTACGAGCAGTACTTC. Amino acids: CASGGLADYEQYF. The chain is built from TRBV6-6 and TRBJ2-7; 10 bases agree with TRBD2. Germline V gives CDR1 MNHNY, CDR2 SVGAGI (reference sequence). This CDR3 contains 13 residues. The V gene end was trimmed by 8 bases and the J gene end by 3 bases; junction bases not matched to a gene: 4.

V is TRBV29-1 and J is TRBJ2-3, with 13 bases lining up with TRBD2. There are 16 residues in the CDR3. V was pared by 3 bases and J by 0 bases, with 3 bases of the junction left unmatched. Germline V lookup: CDR1 SQVTM, CDR2 ANQGSEA. The chain's CDR3 is CSVEGLAGISTDTQYF. CDR3 coding DNA: TGCAGCGTTGAGGGACTAGCGGGGATTAGCACAGATACGCAGTATTTT.

The chain uses TRBV4-3 and TRBJ2-2; possibly TRBD1 for D (6 bases). The CDR3 consists of 16 residues. V lost 0 bases and J 6 bases, leaving 14 bases between the germline ends. Germline loops: CDR1 LGHNA, CDR2 YSLEER. In DNA form, the CDR3 reads TGCGCCAGCAGCCAAGACGGGCAGGACAGTGCCGGGGAGCTGTTTTTT. This translates into CASSQDGQDSAGELFF.